Each of the 9 T cell receptor beta chains below was sequenced from the same sample in a study of cytomegalovirus exposure and HLA in healthy donors. Use of 60 Vbeta and 13 Jbeta primers characterized the PCR. Profiled with immunoSEQ multiplex PCR; TCRdb holds only in-frame clones, not every one. The repertoire holds hundreds of thousands of clones, with roughly four fifths as singletons. Material for sequencing was PBMCs. The receptors come from a girl aged 2-10 years in good health and CMV-seronegative.

The rearrangement uses TRBV27 and TRBJ1-2; D uncertain. The germline V gene has CDR1 MNHEY and CDR2 SMNVEV (reference sequence). The CDR3 totals 14 residues. Trimming shortened V by 3 bases and J by 0 bases, and 8 bases separated the two germline ends. The CDR3 DNA reads as TGTGCCAGCAGTTTTAGGGAGGCTAACTATGGCTACACCTTC. Amino acid sequence: CASSFREANYGYTF.

The gene calls are TRBV5-1 and TRBJ2-5, with 9 bases lining up with TRBD1. Germline CDR1 reads SGHRS; CDR2 reads YFSETQ. V was clipped by 5 bases and J by 2 bases; unmatched bases: 4. The CDR3 length is 14 residues. CDR3 loop: CASSFGQGQETQYF. The CDR3 bases are TGCGCCAGCAGTTTCGGACAGGGGCAAGAGACCCAGTACTTC.

The rearrangement links TRBV7-3 to TRBJ2-1, with 9 positions matching TRBD2. CDR3 length: 13 residues. Germline CDR1 SGHTA, CDR2 FQGTGA. V dropped 5 bases and J dropped 16; count of bases not matched to a gene: 12. CDR3 loop: CASSNGGAGGVFF. In DNA form, the CDR3 reads TGTGCCAGCAGCAACGGGGGTGCGGGGGGGGTTTTCTTC.

The V gene is TRBV5-8, the J gene TRBJ1-1; no clear D. V dropped 0 bases and J dropped 4 bases, with 19 bases sitting between them. The CDR3 has 17 residues. Germline loops: CDR1 SGHTS, CDR2 YDEGEE. The chain's CDR3 is CASSLAIGITSGTEAFF. In DNA form, the CDR3 reads TGTGCCAGCAGCTTGGCCATCGGTATAACTTCGGGCACTGAAGCTTTCTTT. Looking up the rest from reference TRBV5-8 and TRBJ1-1 gives the full variable domain: EAGVTQSPTHLIKTRGQQATLRCSPISGHTSVYWYQQALGLGLQFLLWYDEGEERNRGNFPPRFSGRQFPNYSSELNVNALELEDSALYLCASSLAIGITSGTEAFFGQGTRLTVV.

The chain recombines TRBV18 with TRBJ1-5, with D maybe TRBD1 (5 bases). Germline V gene data show CDR1 as KGHSH and CDR2 as LQKENI. The V gene lost 6 bases and the J gene lost 3 bases, with 18 bases spanning the gap. The CDR3 has 16 amino acids. CDR3: CASSKVRGTVNQPQHF. The CDR3 bases are TGTGCCAGCTCTAAAGTCCGGGGGACGGTCAATCAGCCCCAGCATTTT.

V is TRBV19 and J is TRBJ2-2, with D perhaps matching TRBD1 (6 bases). V dropped 10 bases and J dropped 2 bases, with 11 bases sitting between them. Germline lookup yields CDR1 LNHDA and CDR2 SQIVND (reference sequence). This CDR3 spans 13 amino acids. CDR3 region: CATRDTNTGELFF. Written as DNA, the CDR3 is TGTGCCACTCGGGACACCAACACCGGGGAGCTGTTTTTT. The whole variable domain, remainder taken from reference TRBV19 and TRBJ2-2, is DGGITQSPKYLFRKEGQNVTLSCEQNLNHDAMYWYRQDPGQGLRLIYYSQIVNDFQKGDIAEGYSVSREKKESFPLTVTSAQKNPTAFYLCATRDTNTGELFFGEGSRLTVL.

The V gene is TRBV28, the J gene TRBJ1-1; 9 positions match TRBD1. Germline CDR1 and CDR2: MDHEN and SYDVKM. V shed 6 bases, J shed 5 bases, and the junction held 7 bases outside the gene matches. The CDR3 extends over 14 amino acids. The CDR3 loop is CASSNRGRKTEAFF. Written as DNA, the CDR3 is TGTGCCAGCAGCAACAGGGGGCGCAAGACTGAAGCTTTCTTT.

The chain combines TRBV6-6 with TRBJ1-2, with D perhaps matching TRBD1 (6 bases). The V gene lost 0 bases and the J gene lost 5 bases, with 10 bases spanning the gap. The CDR3 is made up of 14 amino acids. The V gene's germline CDR1 is MNHNY and CDR2 SVGAGI (reference sequence). Written as DNA, the CDR3 is TGTGCCAGCAGTTACTCTAGGACAGAATATGGCTACACCTTC. It translates to CASSYSRTEYGYTF.

The V call is TRBV2, the J call TRBJ2-5, with TRBD2 as a possible D gene (6 bases). V lost 8 bases and J lost 2, with 12 bases in between. This CDR3 contains 13 residues. Germline CDR1 reads SNHLY; CDR2 reads FYNNEI. The CDR3 loop reads CASGRDSQETQYF. The CDR3 DNA reads as TGTGCCAGCGGACGGGACTCACAAGAGACCCAGTACTTC.